The rows below give T cell receptor beta chains drawn from one sample of a study of blood T cell repertoires in COVID-19. TCRdb's copy holds only in-frame clones and misses some; the assay was immunoSEQ multiplex PCR. The sample has 150,000 to 200,000 clones, over 75% seen once; the top ten hold around 10%. Material: peripheral blood. The receptors stem from a man between 60 and 75 years old with active or convalescent COVID-19. Both conserved end residues are part of each CDR3. D genes are given only for firm matches. Clone size, where shown, is once, few, many, or a class for clones that have expanded.

DNA | CDR3 | V | D | J | length | size
TGTGCCAGCCGGGGACTAGCGGACACCGGGGAGCTGTTTTTT | CASRGLADTGELFF | TRBV6-5 | TRBD2 | TRBJ2-2 | 14 | -
TGTGCCAGCAGTGACCCGGGACAGGGAGCCAAAAACATTCAGTACTTC | CASSDPGQGAKNIQYF | TRBV2 | TRBD1 | TRBJ2-4 | 16 | -
TGTGCCAGCAGTGATACAGGGACGAACACCGGGGAGCTGTTTTTT | CASSDTGTNTGELFF | TRBV6-1 | - | TRBJ2-2 | 15 | -
TGCGCCAGCAGCCAAACCGGGACAGATAATTCACCCCTCCACTTT | CASSQTGTDNSPLHF | TRBV4-1 | TRBD1 | TRBJ1-6 | 15 | once
TGTGCCACCAGCAGAGATCGGGGGGCTTGGGGCTACACCTTC | CATSRDRGAWGYTF | TRBV15 | - | TRBJ1-2 | 14 | -
TGTGCCAGCAGTGAAGTTCTAGCGGGAGTAGAGTTCTTC | CASSEVLAGVEFF | TRBV2 | TRBD2 | TRBJ2-1 | 13 | once
TGTGCCAGCCGGTCCGGGGAAGGCAATCAGCCCCAGCATTTT | CASRSGEGNQPQHF | TRBV18 | - | TRBJ1-5 | 14 | -
TGTGCCAGCAGCTTAGGACAGGCGTTCTCCTACGAGCAGTACTTC | CASSLGQAFSYEQYF | TRBV7-2 | - | TRBJ2-7 | 15 | -
TGTGCCAGCGCTGGACTAGCGGGACTCCAAGAGACCCAGTACTTC | CASAGLAGLQETQYF | TRBV6-5 | TRBD2 | TRBJ2-5 | 15 | -
TGTGCCAGCAGCCACCCTGCAGCGGTGAGCTCTGGAAACACCATATATTTT | CASSHPAAVSSGNTIYF | TRBV9 | - | TRBJ1-3 | 17 | -
TGTGCCAGCAGCTTCGCAGGATCCTACGAGCAGTACTTC | CASSFAGSYEQYF | TRBV7-9 | - | TRBJ2-7 | 13 | few
TGCAGCGTTGAAGTTCGGGAGCGGTCAGATACGCAGTATTTT | CSVEVRERSDTQYF | TRBV29-1 | - | TRBJ2-3 | 14 | -
TGCGCCAGCAGCGGGACAGGGTCTTCACCCCTCCACTTT | CASSGTGSSPLHF | TRBV10-1 | TRBD1 | TRBJ1-6 | 13 | -
TGTGCCAGCAGTGAACAGGGAGGGTCACCCCTCCACTTT | CASSEQGGSPLHF | TRBV6-4 | - | TRBJ1-6 | 13 | -
TGTGCCAGCAGCCGGACTAGCGGGGACAATGAGCAGTTCTTC | CASSRTSGDNEQFF | TRBV9 | TRBD2 | TRBJ2-1 | 14 | once
TGTGCCAGCAGCCCAACATTCCGCACTGAAGCTTTCTTT | CASSPTFRTEAFF | TRBV5-5 | - | TRBJ1-1 | 13 | once
TGCGCCAGCAGCCCAGGGGGCGGAATCGCTCGGAGGCGCACTGAAGCTTTCTTT | CASSPGGGIARRRTEAFF | TRBV4-1 | TRBD1 | TRBJ1-1 | 18 | -
TGTGCCAGTAGTAGGCTAGCGTGGGACAGTGGGGGTGCCAATGAGCAGTTCTTC | CASSRLAWDSGGANEQFF | TRBV19 | - | TRBJ2-1 | 18 | once
TGTGCCAGCTCACCCGGGATGCAAGAGACCCAGTACTTC | CASSPGMQETQYF | TRBV18 | - | TRBJ2-5 | 13 | -
TGTGCCAGTAGTATAGATCACGGACTAGCGATTTACAATGAGCAGTTCTTC | CASSIDHGLAIYNEQFF | TRBV19 | TRBD2 | TRBJ2-1 | 17 | -
TGTGCCAGCAGCCCACAGGGGGACTATGGCTACACCTTC | CASSPQGDYGYTF | TRBV6-5 | TRBD1 | TRBJ1-2 | 13 | -
TGTGCCAGCAGCCGGCAACAGGGACGCTACTATGGCTACACCTTC | CASSRQQGRYYGYTF | TRBV5-4 | - | TRBJ1-2 | 15 | -
TGTGCCAGCAGTCGCCGGGGGACAGGGAACGTAGGATACATTCAGTACTTC | CASSRRGTGNVGYIQYF | TRBV28 | TRBD1 | TRBJ2-4 | 17 | few
TGTGCCAGTACCCTTTACTTCGGGGCCAACGTCCTGACTTTC | CASTLYFGANVLTF | TRBV19 | - | TRBJ2-6 | 14 | -
TGTGCCAGCAGTTTTGGGGGCGTGAACACCGGGGAGCTGTTTTTT | CASSFGGVNTGELFF | TRBV28 | - | TRBJ2-2 | 15 | -
TGTGCCAGCAGCCCAGGGGGCTGGGGAAACACCATATATTTT | CASSPGGWGNTIYF | TRBV14 | TRBD1 | TRBJ1-3 | 14 | few
TGTGCCACCAGTGAAAACAGGGGGCATTTGAACAATCAGCCCCAGCATTTT | CATSENRGHLNNQPQHF | TRBV24-1 | TRBD1 | TRBJ1-5 | 17 | -
TGTGCCAGCAGTGGAACCGGGACAGGGCGCGAAAAACTGTTTTTT | CASSGTGTGREKLFF | TRBV2 | TRBD1 | TRBJ1-4 | 15 | -
TGTGCCAGCTCACCCCGTGAGGGGAACACTGAAGCTTTCTTT | CASSPREGNTEAFF | TRBV18 | - | TRBJ1-1 | 14 | few
TGTGCCAGCAGCTCGACAGGGAAGTCTGAAGCTTTCTTT | CASSSTGKSEAFF | TRBV14 | TRBD1 | TRBJ1-1 | 13 | once
TGTGCCAGTAGTTCCCGGGTGGGCCGGGGCACTGAAGCTTTCTTT | CASSSRVGRGTEAFF | TRBV19 | - | TRBJ1-1 | 15 | -
TGTGCCAGCAGCCCGGGATTGACAGGCTACGAGCAGTACTTC | CASSPGLTGYEQYF | TRBV5-8 | - | TRBJ2-7 | 14 | -
TGTGCCAGCACCCCCCTAAGAGGAGGGGTCGGCTACACCTTC | CASTPLRGGVGYTF | TRBV28 | - | TRBJ1-2 | 14 | -